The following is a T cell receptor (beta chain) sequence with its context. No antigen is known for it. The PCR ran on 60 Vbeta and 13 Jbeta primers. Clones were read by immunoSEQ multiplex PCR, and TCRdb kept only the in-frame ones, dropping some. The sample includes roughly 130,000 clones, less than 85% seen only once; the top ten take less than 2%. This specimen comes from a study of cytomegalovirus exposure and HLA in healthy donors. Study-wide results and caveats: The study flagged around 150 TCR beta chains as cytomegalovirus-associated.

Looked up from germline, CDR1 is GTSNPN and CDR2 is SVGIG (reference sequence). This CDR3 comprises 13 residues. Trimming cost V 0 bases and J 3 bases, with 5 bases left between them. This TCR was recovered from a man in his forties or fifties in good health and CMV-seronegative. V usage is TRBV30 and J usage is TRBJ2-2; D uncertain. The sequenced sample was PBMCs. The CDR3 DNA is TGTGCCTGGAGTGTACTCGACACCGGGGAGCTGTTTTTT. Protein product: CAWSVLDTGELFF.